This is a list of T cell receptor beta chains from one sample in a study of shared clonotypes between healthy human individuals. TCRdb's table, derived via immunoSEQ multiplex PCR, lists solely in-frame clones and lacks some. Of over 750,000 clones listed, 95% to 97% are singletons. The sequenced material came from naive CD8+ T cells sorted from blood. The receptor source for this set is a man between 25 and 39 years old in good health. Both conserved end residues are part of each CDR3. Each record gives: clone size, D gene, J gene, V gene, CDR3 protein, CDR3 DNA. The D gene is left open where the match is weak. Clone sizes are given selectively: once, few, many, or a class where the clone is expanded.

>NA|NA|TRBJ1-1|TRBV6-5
CASSTTVGTEAFF
TGTGCCAGCAGCACGACAGTCGGCACTGAAGCTTTCTTT
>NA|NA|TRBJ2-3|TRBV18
CASSDYRDTSSTDTQYF
TGTGCCAGCTCCGACTACCGGGACACCTCTAGCACAGATACGCAGTATTTT
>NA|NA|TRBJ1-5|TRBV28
CASRTGHFPTYISDGNQLQHF
TGTGCCAGCAGGACGGGACATTTTCCAACTTACATTTCAGACGGCAATCAGCTCCAGCATTTT
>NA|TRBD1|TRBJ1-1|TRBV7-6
CASSDRGQAFF
TGTGCCAGCAGCGACAGGGGGCAAGCTTTCTTT
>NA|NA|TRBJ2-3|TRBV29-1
CSVGPRDIMQGTQYF
TGCAGCGTTGGCCCTAGGGACATCATGCAAGGTACGCAGTATTTT
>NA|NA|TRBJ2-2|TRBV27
CASSSEPGVTGELFF
TGTGCCAGCAGTTCGGAACCGGGAGTCACCGGGGAGCTGTTTTTT
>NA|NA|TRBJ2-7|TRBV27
CASGGGSYYEQYF
TGTGCCAGCGGAGGCGGGTCGTACTACGAGCAGTACTTC
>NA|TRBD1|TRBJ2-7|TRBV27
CASRGGQGPLYEQYF
TGTGCCAGCAGAGGCGGACAGGGGCCCCTCTACGAGCAGTACTTC
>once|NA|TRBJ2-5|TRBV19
CASSIPGQGRTQYF
TGTGCCAGTAGCATTCCGGGACAAGGGCGGACCCAGTACTTC
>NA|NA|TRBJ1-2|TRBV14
CASSQVTGGSLYGYTF
TGTGCCAGCAGCCAAGTTACCGGGGGATCTCTCTATGGCTACACCTTC
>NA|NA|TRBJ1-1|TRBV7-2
CASSDTGTPYLRNTEAFF
TGTGCCAGCAGCGACACCGGGACTCCCTACTTAAGGAACACTGAAGCTTTCTTT
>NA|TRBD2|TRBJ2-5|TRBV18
CASSPPPLAGRETQYF
TGTGCCAGCTCACCACCCCCGCTAGCGGGACGAGAGACCCAGTACTTC
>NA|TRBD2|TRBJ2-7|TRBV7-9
CASSPTVAGSSYEQYF
TGTGCCAGCAGCCCTACGGTAGCGGGAAGCTCCTACGAGCAGTACTTC
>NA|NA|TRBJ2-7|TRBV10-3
CATLQVSPYEQYF
TGTGCCACCCTACAGGTATCCCCCTACGAGCAGTACTTC